The present T cell receptor beta chain was sequenced within a study of early T cells in non-severe SARS-CoV-2 infection. Turning to the study itself: With bulk RNA from unsorted whole blood as input, sequencing yielded unpaired chains. The study, taken as a whole, reports: The VDJdb matching leaned toward anti-spike CD8 responses and overlooked private and CD4 specificities.

The CDR3 length is 13 residues. Germline V gene sequence: CDR1 DFQATT, CDR2 SNEGSKA (reference sequence). V was clipped by 5 bases and J by 7 bases; unmatched bases: 7. This clonotype was counted only a few times. Its specificity is unknown. Unique molecular identifiers tagged individual cDNA molecules. TCRdb analysed the 5' RACE reads with MiXCR anew, one entry per CDR3 protein. This sample carries roughly 60,000 distinct CDR3 sequences, about 6.4% of them seen once, and the ten largest clones take more than 5%. This clonotype was obtained from an adult who was a healthcare worker with PCR-confirmed SARS-CoV-2 infection or an uninfected control (not recorded which). The chain joins TRBV20-1 to TRBJ1-2, with TRBD1 matching over 10 bases. The input for sequencing was whole blood, taken at baseline. The CDR3 DNA reads as TGCAGTGCTCCTGGGACAGGGGTGACTGGCTACACCTTC. Amino acid sequence: CSAPGTGVTGYTF.